The sequence of this T cell receptor beta chain was determined in a study of T cell repertoires in cytomegalovirus infection. Whole-study context: Public TCR beta signatures provided an indication of both CMV infection and a matching HLA type. General study results and limits: Using cumulative public TCR beta family frequency, the authors identified those who carried CMV together with the relevant HLA.

With regard to this clonotype: Its antigen is unidentified.

V trimming: 4 bases; J trimming: 0 bases; junction bases outside the gene matches: 4. Germline V CDR1 and CDR2: KGHDR, SFDVKD. The CDR3 extends over 15 amino acids. One entry per CDR3 protein results from TCRdb running MiXCR on the reads. Of hundreds of thousands of distinct CDR3 sequences listed, less than 40% are singletons. The TCR was taken from a human donor in good health (CMV status not recorded). Some clones in this sample may be carry-over from other donors' samples. The sample was cultured CD8+ T cells from PBMCs, taken from culture after CMV antigen stimulation. The chain links TRBV24-1 to TRBJ1-1; the match to TRBD1 covers 7 bases. CDR3: CATSDSGQMNTEAFF. CDR3 nucleotides: TGTGCCACCAGTGACTCGGGACAGATGAACACTGAAGCTTTCTTT.